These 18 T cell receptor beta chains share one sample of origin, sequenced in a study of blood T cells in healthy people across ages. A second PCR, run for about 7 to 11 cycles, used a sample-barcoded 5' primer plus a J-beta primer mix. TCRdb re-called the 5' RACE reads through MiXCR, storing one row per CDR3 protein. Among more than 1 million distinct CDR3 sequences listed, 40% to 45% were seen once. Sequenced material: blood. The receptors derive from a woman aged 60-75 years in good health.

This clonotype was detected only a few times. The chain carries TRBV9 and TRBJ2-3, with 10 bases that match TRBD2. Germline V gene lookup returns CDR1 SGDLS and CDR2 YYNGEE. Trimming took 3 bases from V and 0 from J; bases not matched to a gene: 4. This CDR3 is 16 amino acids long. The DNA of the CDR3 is TGTGCCAGCAGCGCCGGGACTAGCGTCAGCACAGATACGCAGTATTTT. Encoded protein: CASSAGTSVSTDTQYF.

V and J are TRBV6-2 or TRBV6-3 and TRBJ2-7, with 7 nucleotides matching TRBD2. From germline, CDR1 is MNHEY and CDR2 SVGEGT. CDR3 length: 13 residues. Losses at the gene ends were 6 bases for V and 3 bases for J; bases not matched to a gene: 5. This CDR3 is CASSKRGSYEQYF. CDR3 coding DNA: TGTGCCAGCAGCAAGCGGGGTAGCTACGAGCAGTACTTC.

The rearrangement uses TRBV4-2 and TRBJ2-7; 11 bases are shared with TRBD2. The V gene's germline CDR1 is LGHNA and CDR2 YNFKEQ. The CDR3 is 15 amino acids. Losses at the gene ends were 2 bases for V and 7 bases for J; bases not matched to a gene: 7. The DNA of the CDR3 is TGTGCCAGCAGCCAAAGGATAGCGGGAGGGCGGGAGCAGTACTTC. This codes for CASSQRIAGGREQYF.

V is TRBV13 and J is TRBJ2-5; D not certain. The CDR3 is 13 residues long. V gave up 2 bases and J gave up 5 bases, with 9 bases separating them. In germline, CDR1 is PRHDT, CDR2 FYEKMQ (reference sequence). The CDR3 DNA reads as TGTGCCAGCAGCTTATCCGTATACGAGACCCAGTACTTC. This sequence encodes CASSLSVYETQYF.

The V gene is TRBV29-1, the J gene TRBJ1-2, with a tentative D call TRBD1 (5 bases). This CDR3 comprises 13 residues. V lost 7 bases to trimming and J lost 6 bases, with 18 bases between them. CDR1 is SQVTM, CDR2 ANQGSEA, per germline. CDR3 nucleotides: TGCAGCGCCGCCGGGACCCTAACCGATGGCTACACCTTC. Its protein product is CSAAGTLTDGYTF.

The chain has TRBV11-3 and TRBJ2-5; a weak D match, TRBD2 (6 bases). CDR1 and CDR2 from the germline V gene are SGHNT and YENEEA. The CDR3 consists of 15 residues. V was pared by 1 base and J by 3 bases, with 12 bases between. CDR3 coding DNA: TGTGCCAGCAGCTTAGTTTCCGGCGGGGAAGAGACCCAGTACTTC. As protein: CASSLVSGGEETQYF.

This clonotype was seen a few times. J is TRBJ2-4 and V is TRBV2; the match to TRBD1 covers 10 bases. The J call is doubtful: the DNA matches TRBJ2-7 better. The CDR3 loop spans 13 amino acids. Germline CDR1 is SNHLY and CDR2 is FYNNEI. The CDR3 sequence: CASNRQGAHEQYF. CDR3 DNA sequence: TGTGCCAGCAACAGACAGGGGGCCCACGAGCAGTACTTC.

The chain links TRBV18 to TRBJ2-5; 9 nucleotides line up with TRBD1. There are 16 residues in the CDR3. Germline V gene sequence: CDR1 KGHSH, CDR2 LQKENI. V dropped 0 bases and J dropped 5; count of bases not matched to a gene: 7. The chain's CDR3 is CASSPPPGQGFETQYF. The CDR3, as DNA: TGTGCCAGCTCACCACCGCCGGGACAGGGTTTCGAGACCCAGTACTTC.

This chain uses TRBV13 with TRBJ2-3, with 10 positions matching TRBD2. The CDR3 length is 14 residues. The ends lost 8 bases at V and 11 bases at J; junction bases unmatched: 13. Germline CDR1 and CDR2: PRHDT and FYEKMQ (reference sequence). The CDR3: CASDEREGPRLQYF. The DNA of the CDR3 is TGTGCCAGCGATGAGCGGGAGGGCCCCCGATTGCAGTATTTT. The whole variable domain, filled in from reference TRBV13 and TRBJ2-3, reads AAGVIQSPRHLIKEKRETATLKCYPIPRHDTVYWYQQGPGQDPQFLISFYEKMQSDKGSIPDRFSAQQFSDYHSELNMSSLELGDSALYFCASDEREGPRLQYFGPGTRLTVL.

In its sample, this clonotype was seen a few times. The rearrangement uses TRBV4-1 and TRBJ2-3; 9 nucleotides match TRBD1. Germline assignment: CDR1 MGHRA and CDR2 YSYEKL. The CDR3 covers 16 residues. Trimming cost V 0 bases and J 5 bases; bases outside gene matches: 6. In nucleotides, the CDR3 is TGCGCCAGCAGCCAAGATCGGGGACAGGGAGGAGATACGCAGTATTTT. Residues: CASSQDRGQGGDTQYF.

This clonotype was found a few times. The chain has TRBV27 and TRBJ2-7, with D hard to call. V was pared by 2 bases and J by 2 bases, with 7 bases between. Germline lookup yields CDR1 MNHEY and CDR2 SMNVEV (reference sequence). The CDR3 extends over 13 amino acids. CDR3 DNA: TGTGCCAGCAGTTTAGCGTCGCCCTACGAGCAGTACTTC. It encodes CASSLASPYEQYF.

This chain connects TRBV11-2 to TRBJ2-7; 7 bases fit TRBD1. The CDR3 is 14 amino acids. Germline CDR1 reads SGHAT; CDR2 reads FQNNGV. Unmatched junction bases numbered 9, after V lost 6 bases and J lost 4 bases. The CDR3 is CASRSLTGPYEQYF. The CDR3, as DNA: TGTGCCAGCAGGTCTTTGACAGGGCCTTACGAGCAGTACTTC.

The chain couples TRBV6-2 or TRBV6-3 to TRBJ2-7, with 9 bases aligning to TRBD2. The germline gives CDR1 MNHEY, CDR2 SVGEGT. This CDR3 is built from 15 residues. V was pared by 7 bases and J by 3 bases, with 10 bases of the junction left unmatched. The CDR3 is CASTYLAGGLYEQYF. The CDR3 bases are TGTGCCAGCACCTACCTCGCGGGAGGGCTCTACGAGCAGTACTTC.

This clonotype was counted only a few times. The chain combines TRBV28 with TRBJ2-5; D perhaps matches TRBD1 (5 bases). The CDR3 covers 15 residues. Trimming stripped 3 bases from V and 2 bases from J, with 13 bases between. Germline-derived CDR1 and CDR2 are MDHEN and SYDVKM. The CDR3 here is CASSLSGNSQETQYF. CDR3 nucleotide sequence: TGTGCCAGCAGTTTGTCAGGGAACTCTCAAGAGACCCAGTACTTC.

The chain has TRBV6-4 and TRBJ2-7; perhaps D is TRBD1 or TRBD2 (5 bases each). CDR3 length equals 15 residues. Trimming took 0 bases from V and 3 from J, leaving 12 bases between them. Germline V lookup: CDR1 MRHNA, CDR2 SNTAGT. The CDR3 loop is CASSDSGPAGYEQYF. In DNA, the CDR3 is TGTGCCAGCAGTGACTCGGGACCCGCTGGCTACGAGCAGTACTTC.

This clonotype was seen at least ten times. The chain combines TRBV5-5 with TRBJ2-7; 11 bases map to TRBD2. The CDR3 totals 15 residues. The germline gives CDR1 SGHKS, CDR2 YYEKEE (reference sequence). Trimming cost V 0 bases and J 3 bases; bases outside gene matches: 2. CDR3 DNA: TGTGCCAGCAGCTTGGGACTAGCGGGAATCTACGAGCAGTACTTC. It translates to CASSLGLAGIYEQYF.

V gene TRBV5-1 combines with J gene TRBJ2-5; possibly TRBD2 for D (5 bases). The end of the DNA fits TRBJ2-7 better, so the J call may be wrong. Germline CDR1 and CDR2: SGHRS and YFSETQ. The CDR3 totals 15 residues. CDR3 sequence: CASSSAGISVYEQYF. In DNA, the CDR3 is TGCGCCAGCAGCTCCGCCGGGATTAGCGTTTACGAGCAGTACTTC.

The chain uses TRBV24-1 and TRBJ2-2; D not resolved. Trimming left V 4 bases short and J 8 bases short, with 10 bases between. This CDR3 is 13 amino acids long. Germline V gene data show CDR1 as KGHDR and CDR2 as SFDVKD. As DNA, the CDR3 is TGTGCCACCAGTGACCCCAACCTTGGGGAGCTGTTTTTT. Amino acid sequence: CATSDPNLGELFF.